Listed here are 25 T cell receptor beta chains from one sample, sequenced in a study of CXCR3-negative and CXCR3-positive naive CD8 T cells. General study points: Naive cells positive for CXCR3 carried more hydrophobic TRB CDR3s than CXCR3-negative ones.

TRB cDNA was prepared as libraries by UMI-labeled 5' RACE. TCRdb reprocessed the 5' RACE reads, keeping one entry per CDR3 protein, no DNA. In all, the sample yields about 120,000 distinct CDR3 sequences. These receptors are not linked to any known antigen. Material: naive CXCR3+ CD8+ T cells from blood. As for subset: CD45RO-CCR7+CD27+CD95- naive CD8+ T cells expressing CXCR3 (TNR3+). Receptors were obtained from a human donor in good health. Some clones in this sample may be carry-over from other donors' samples.

This chain links TRBV10-3 with TRBJ2-1; TCRdb reports TRBD2, a call that lacks DNA to check it against. The germline V gene encodes CDR1 ENHRY and CDR2 SYGVKD. This CDR3 region has 15 residues. CDR3 residues: CAIRGLAGVENEQFF.

The rearrangement links TRBV14 to TRBJ2-1; TCRdb returns TRBD2, unconfirmable since there is no DNA. CDR3 length: 14 residues. Germline-derived CDR1 and CDR2 are SGHDN and FVKESK. The chain's CDR3 is CASSQLTSGGWEFF.

The chain is built from TRBV27 and TRBJ2-1. Germline assignment: CDR1 MNHEY and CDR2 SMNVEV (reference sequence). The CDR3 sequence is 15 residues long. The CDR3 is CASSFGESSYNEQFF.

The V call is TRBV29-1, the J call TRBJ1-3; TCRdb's D call, TRBD1, is unchecked because there is no DNA. Germline lookup yields CDR1 SQVTM and CDR2 ANQGSEA. The CDR3 consists of 14 residues. CDR3 residues: CSAWVTGGLHTIYF.

The chain links TRBV18 to TRBJ2-1. Per germline, CDR1 KGHSH and CDR2 LQKENI. The CDR3 totals 15 residues. CDR3 residues: CASSPKADPEDEQFF.

This chain uses TRBV7-9 with TRBJ2-7; with no DNA, the TCRdb D assignment of TRBD2 cannot be verified. There are 14 residues in the CDR3. The V gene's germline CDR1 is SEHNR and CDR2 FQNEAQ (reference sequence). The CDR3 sequence: CASSTPSGSYEQYF.

CDR3 amino acids: CSARIVDPPEPNQPQHF. The genes are TRBV20-1 and TRBJ1-5; TCRdb designates TRBD1, a call that cannot be tested without DNA. This CDR3 spans 17 amino acids. The germline CDR1 and CDR2 sequences are DFQATT and SNEGSKA (reference sequence).

The V call is TRBV25-1, the J call TRBJ1-3. This CDR3 comprises 11 residues. CDR1 is MGHDK and CDR2 is SYGVNS in the germline V gene. The CDR3 reads CASRTGNTIYF.

V usage is TRBV7-9 and J usage is TRBJ1-4. This CDR3 contains 14 residues. CDR1 and CDR2 from the germline V gene are SEHNR and FQNEAQ (reference sequence). CDR3 sequence reads: CASSPWREDEKLFF.

CDR3 residues: CASSLVGAEQFF. This sequence joins TRBV5-1 and TRBJ2-1; the TRBD1 assignment by TCRdb is unverifiable without DNA. Per the germline V gene, CDR1 is SGHRS and CDR2 is YFSETQ. The CDR3 loop spans 12 amino acids.

The CDR3 loop reads CSAPEGEGTEAFF. The V call is TRBV20-1, the J call TRBJ1-1. In germline, CDR1 is DFQATT, CDR2 SNEGSKA (reference sequence). The CDR3 consists of 13 residues.

The chain recombines TRBV7-9 with TRBJ2-5; TCRdb's D call, TRBD1, is unchecked because there is no DNA. Germline CDR1 SEHNR, CDR2 FQNEAQ (reference sequence). This CDR3 comprises 15 residues. CDR3 region: CASSPGRWIAETQYF.

The chain employs TRBV6-2 or TRBV6-3 and TRBJ2-3. Germline-derived CDR1 and CDR2 are MNHEY and SVGEGT. The CDR3 consists of 14 residues. CDR3 residues: CASSYSTSTDTQYF.

The chain joins TRBV12-3 or TRBV12-4 to TRBJ1-6. The CDR3 runs to 20 residues. CDR3 protein: CASSANGPLNPSSYNSPLHF.

The chain links TRBV5-1 to TRBJ1-1; as DNA is missing, the TRBD1 call by TCRdb cannot be tested. The CDR3 extends over 14 amino acids. CDR1 and CDR2 from the germline V gene are SGHRS and YFSETQ. The chain's CDR3 is CASSAGQMNTEAFF.

The chain has TRBV7-9 and TRBJ2-7; TCRdb reports TRBD1, a call that lacks DNA to check it against. The CDR3 extends over 15 amino acids. In germline, CDR1 is SEHNR, CDR2 FQNEAQ (reference sequence). The CDR3 sequence is CASSLALQGVYEQYF.

The genes are TRBV29-1 and TRBJ1-1; the TRBD1 assignment by TCRdb is unverifiable without DNA. The V gene's germline CDR1 is SQVTM and CDR2 ANQGSEA. CDR3 size: 15 residues. The CDR3 reads CSVEGVGTGETEAFF.

The genes are TRBV4-1 and TRBJ2-7; the TRBD1 assignment by TCRdb is unverifiable without DNA. This CDR3 is built from 14 residues. Germline V gene data show CDR1 as MGHRA and CDR2 as YSYEKL. The CDR3 loop reads CASSQLQGSYEQYF.

The rearrangement links TRBV7-9 to TRBJ1-2. In germline, CDR1 is SEHNR, CDR2 FQNEAQ (reference sequence). The CDR3 contains 16 residues. This chain's CDR3 is CASSSGRDGRGYGYTF.

The chain employs TRBV27 and TRBJ2-1. The germline V gene encodes CDR1 MNHEY and CDR2 SMNVEV (reference sequence). The CDR3 runs to 11 residues. The CDR3 loop is CASSFGLEQFF.

The CDR3: CASSVPGQGEETQYF. This chain joins TRBV7-9 and TRBJ2-5; the D call from TCRdb, TRBD1, cannot be confirmed without DNA. This CDR3 contains 15 residues. CDR1 and CDR2 from the germline V gene are SEHNR and FQNEAQ (reference sequence).

CDR3: CASSYASSGYQETQYF. The chain joins TRBV6-5 to TRBJ2-5; lacking DNA, the TRBD2 call made by TCRdb goes unchecked. This CDR3 has 16 residues. CDR1 and CDR2 (germline): MNHEY, SVGAGI.

The chain links TRBV29-1 to TRBJ1-3; TCRdb's assignment of TRBD1 cannot be checked, as there is no DNA. This CDR3 contains 14 residues. Germline CDR1 SQVTM, CDR2 ANQGSEA. The CDR3 region is CSALDMTGRNTIYF. The full variable domain, rest sourced from reference TRBV29-1 and TRBJ1-3, is SAVISQKPSRDICQRGTSLTIQCQVDSQVTMMFWYRQQPGQSLTLIATANQGSEATYESGFVIDKFPISRPNLTFSTLTVSNMSPEDSSIYLCSALDMTGRNTIYFGEGSWLTVV.

The chain carries TRBV12-3 or TRBV12-4 and TRBJ2-7; TCRdb reports TRBD1, a call that lacks DNA to check it against. This CDR3 comprises 15 residues. CDR3 amino acids: CASSLGGLSSYEQYF.

The chain recombines TRBV7-9 with TRBJ2-7; TCRdb's D call of TRBD2 is untestable without DNA. The CDR3 sequence is 14 residues long. Germline CDR1 reads SEHNR; CDR2 reads FQNEAQ (reference sequence). The CDR3 reads CASSGLAGTYEQYF.